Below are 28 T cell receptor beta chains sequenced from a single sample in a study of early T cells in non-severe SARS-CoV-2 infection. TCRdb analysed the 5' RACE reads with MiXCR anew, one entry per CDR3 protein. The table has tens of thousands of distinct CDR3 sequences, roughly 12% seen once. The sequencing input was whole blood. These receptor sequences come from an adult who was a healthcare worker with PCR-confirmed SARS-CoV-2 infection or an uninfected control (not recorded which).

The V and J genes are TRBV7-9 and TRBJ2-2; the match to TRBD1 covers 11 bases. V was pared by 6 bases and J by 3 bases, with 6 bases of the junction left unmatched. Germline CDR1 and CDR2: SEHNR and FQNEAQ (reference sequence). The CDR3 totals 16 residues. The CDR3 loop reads CASSPDRGLYTGELFF. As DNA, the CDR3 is TGTGCCAGCAGTCCGGACAGGGGGCTTTACACCGGGGAGCTGTTTTTT.

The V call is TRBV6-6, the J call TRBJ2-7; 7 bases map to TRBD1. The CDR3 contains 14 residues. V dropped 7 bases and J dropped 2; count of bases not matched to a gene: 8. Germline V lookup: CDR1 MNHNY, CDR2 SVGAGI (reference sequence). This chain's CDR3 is CASTDRVGPYEQYF. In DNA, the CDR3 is TGTGCCAGCACCGACAGGGTAGGGCCCTACGAGCAGTACTTC.

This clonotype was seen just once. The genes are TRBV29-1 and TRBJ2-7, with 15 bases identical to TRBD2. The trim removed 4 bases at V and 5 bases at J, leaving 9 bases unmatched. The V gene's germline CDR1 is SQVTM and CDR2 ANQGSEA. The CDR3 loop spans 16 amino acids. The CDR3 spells CSVANRTSGRANEQYF. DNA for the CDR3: TGCAGCGTTGCTAACCGGACTAGCGGGAGGGCCAACGAGCAGTACTTC.

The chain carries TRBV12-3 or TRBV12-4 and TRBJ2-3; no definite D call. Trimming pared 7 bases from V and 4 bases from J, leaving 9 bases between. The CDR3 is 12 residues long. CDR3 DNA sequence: TGTGCCAGCAATGGAGAAGCAGATACGCAGTATTTT. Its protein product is CASNGEADTQYF.

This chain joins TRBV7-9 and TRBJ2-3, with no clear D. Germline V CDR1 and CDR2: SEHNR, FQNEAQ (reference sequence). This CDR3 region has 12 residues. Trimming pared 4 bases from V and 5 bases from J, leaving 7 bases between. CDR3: CASSSQIDTQYF. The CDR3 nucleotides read TGTGCCAGCAGCTCGCAGATAGATACGCAGTATTTT.

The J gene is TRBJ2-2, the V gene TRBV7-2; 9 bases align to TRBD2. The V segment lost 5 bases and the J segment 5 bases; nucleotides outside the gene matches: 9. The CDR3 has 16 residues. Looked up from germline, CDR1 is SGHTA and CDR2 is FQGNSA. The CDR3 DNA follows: TGTGCCAGCAGCCCCCCGGGACTAGCAAGGACCGGGGAGCTGTTTTTT. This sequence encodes CASSPPGLARTGELFF.

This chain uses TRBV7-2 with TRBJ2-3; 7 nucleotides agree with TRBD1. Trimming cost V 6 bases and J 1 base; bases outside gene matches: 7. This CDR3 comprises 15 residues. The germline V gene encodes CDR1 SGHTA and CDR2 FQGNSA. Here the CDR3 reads CASRRPGGGTDTQYF. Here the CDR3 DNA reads TGTGCCAGCAGAAGGCCAGGGGGAGGCACAGATACGCAGTATTTT.

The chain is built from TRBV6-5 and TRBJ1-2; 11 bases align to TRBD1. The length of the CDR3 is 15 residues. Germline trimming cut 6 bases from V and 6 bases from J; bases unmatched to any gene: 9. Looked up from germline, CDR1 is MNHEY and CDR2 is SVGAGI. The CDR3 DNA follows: TGTGCCAGCAGATCCAAAGGACAGGGGGCCCATGGCTACACCTTC. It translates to CASRSKGQGAHGYTF.

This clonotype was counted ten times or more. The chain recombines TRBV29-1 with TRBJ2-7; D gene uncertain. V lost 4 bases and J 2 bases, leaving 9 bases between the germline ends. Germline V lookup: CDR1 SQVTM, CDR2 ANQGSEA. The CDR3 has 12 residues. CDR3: CSVGPAAYEQYF. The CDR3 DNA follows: TGCAGCGTTGGACCGGCGGCCTACGAGCAGTACTTC.

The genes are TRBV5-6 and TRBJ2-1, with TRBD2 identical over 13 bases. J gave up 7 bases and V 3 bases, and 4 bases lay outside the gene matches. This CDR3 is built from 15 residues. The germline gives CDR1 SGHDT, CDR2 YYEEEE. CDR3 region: CASSSLAGGLNEQFF. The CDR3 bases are TGTGCCAGCAGCTCACTAGCGGGAGGGCTGAATGAGCAGTTCTTC.

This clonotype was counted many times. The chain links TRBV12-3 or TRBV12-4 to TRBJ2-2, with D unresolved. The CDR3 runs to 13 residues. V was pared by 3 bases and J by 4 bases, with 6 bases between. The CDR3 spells CASSLALTGELFF. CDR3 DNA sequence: TGTGCCAGCAGTTTGGCCCTCACCGGGGAGCTGTTTTTT.

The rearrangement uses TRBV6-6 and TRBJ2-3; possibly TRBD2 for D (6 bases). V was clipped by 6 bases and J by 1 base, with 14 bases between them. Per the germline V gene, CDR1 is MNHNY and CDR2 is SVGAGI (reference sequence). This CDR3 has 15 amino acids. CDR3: CASSRQTRRTDTQYF. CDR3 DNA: TGTGCCAGCAGCCGACAGACTAGACGCACAGATACGCAGTATTTT.

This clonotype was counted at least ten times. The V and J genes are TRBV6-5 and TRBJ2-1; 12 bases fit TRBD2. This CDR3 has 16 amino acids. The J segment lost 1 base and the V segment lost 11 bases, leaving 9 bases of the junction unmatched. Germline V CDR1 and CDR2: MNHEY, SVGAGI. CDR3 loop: CACRLAGAGSYNEQFF. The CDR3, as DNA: TGTGCCTGCCGACTAGCGGGAGCAGGGTCCTACAATGAGCAGTTCTTC.

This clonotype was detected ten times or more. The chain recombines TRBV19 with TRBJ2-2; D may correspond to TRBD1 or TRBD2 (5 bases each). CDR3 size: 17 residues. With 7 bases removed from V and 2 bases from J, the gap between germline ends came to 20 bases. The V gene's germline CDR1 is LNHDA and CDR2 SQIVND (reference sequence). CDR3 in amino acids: CASNSGTGRVNTGELFF. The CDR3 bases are TGTGCCAGTAATTCAGGGACCGGAAGAGTAAACACCGGGGAGCTGTTTTTT.

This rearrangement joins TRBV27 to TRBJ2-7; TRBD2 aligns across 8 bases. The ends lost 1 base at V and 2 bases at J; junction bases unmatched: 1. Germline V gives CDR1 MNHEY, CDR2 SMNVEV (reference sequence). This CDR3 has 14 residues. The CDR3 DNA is TGTGCCAGCAGTTTATTTAGCGGGGCCTACGAGCAGTACTTC. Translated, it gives CASSLFSGAYEQYF.

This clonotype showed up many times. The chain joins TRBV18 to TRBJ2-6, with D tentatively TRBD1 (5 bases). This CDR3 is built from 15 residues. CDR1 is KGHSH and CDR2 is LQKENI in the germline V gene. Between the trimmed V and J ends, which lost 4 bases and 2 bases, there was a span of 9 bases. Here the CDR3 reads CASSLQDTGANVLTF. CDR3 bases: TGTGCCAGCTCACTCCAGGACACTGGGGCCAACGTCCTGACTTTC.

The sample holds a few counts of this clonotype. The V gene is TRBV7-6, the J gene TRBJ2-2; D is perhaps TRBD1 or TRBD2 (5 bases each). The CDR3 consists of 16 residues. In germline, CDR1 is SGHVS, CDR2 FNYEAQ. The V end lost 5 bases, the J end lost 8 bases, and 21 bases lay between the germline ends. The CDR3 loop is CASSPTGHPVSGELFF. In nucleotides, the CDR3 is TGTGCCAGCAGCCCCACGGGGCACCCTGTTTCAGGGGAGCTGTTTTTT.

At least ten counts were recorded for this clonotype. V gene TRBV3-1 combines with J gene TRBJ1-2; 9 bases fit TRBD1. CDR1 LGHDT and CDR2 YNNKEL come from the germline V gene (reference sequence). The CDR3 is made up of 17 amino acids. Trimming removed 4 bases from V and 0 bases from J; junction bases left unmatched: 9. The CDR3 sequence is CASSPRTGVAANYGYTF. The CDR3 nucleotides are TGTGCCAGCAGCCCACGGACAGGGGTAGCCGCTAACTATGGCTACACCTTC.

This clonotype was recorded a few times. CDR3 sequence reads: CASSTHRGNTEAFF. The CDR3 coding sequence is TGTGCCAGCAGTACACACAGGGGGAACACTGAAGCTTTCTTT. This chain uses TRBV6-5 with TRBJ1-1, with 7 bases identical to TRBD1. The CDR3 totals 14 residues. Germline V lookup: CDR1 MNHEY, CDR2 SVGAGI. V lost 5 bases and J lost 1; bases outside the gene matches: 4.

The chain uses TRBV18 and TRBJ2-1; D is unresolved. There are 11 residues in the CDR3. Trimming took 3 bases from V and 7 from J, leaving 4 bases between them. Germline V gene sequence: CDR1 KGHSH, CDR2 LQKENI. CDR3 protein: CASSPGNEQFF. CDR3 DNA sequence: TGTGCCAGCTCACCGGGGAATGAGCAGTTCTTC.

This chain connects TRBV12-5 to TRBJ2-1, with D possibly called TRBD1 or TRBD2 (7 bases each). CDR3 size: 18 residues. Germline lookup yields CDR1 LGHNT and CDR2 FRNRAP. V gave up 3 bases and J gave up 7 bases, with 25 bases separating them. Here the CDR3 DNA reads TGTGCTAGTGGTTTTGAGAAGAGCGGGACAGCTCACCTTAATGAGCAGTTCTTC. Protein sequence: CASGFEKSGTAHLNEQFF.

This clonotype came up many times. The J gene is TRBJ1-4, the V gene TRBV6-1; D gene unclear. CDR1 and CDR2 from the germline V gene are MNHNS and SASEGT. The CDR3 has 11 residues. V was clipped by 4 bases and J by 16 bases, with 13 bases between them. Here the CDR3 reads CASSAPGPKFF. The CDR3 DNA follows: TGTGCCAGCAGTGCCCCCGGACCCAAGTTTTTT.

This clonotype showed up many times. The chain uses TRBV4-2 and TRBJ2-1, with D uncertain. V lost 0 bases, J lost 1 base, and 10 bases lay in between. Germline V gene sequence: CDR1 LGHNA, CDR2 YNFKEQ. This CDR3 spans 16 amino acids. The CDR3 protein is CASSQDGSQSYNEQFF. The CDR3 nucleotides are TGTGCCAGCAGCCAAGATGGTAGCCAGTCCTACAATGAGCAGTTCTTC.

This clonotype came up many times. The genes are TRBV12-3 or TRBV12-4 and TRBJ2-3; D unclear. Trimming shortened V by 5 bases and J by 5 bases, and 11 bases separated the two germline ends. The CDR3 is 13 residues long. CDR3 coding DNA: TGTGCCAGCAGTGCCCGCATGGGAGATACGCAGTATTTT. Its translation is CASSARMGDTQYF.

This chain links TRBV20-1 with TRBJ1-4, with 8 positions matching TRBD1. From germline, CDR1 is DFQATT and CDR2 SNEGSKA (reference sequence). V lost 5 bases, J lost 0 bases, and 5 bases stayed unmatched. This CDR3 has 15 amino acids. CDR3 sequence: CSALQGAATNEKLFF. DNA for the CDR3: TGCAGTGCTCTCCAGGGGGCTGCAACTAATGAAAAACTGTTTTTT.

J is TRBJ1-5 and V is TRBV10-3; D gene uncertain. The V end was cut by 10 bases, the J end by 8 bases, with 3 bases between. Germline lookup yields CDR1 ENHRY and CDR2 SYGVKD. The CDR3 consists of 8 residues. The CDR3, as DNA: TGTGCCACAAAGCCCCAGCATTTT. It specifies CATKPQHF.

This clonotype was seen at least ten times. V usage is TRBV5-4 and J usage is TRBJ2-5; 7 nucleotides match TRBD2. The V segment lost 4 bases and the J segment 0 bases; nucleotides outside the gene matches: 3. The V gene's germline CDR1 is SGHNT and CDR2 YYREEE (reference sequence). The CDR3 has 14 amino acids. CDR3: CASSRGLDQETQYF. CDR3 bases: TGTGCCAGCAGCCGCGGACTAGACCAAGAGACCCAGTACTTC.

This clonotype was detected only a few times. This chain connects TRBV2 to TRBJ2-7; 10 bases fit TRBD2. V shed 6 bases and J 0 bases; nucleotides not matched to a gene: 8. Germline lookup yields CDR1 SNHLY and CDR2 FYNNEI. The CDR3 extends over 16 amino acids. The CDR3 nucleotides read TGTGCCAGCAGCCGGAACCTAGCGGGAGCCTCCTACGAGCAGTACTTC. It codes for CASSRNLAGASYEQYF.